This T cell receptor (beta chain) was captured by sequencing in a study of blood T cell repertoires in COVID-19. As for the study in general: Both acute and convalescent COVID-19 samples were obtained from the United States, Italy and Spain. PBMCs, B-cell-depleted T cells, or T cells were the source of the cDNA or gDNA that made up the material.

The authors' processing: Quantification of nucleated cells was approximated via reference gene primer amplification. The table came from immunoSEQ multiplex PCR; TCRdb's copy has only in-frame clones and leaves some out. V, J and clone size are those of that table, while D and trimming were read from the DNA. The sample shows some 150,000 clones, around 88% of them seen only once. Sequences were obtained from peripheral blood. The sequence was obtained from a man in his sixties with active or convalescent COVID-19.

This chain's CDR3 is CASSPWPNTEAFF. CDR3 DNA: TGTGCCAGCAGCCCCTGGCCGAACACTGAAGCTTTCTTT. The V gene is TRBV7-2, the J gene TRBJ1-1; unclear D gene. The V and J ends lost 5 bases and 1 base respectively, with 8 bases between them. This CDR3 comprises 13 residues. CDR1 and CDR2 (germline): SGHTA, FQGNSA. Combining the CDR3 with reference TRBV7-2 and TRBJ1-1 gives the whole variable domain GAGVSQSPSNKVTEKGKDVELRCDPISGHTALYWYRQSLGQGLEFLIYFQGNSAPDKSGLPSDRFSAERTGGSVSTLTIQRTQQEDSAVYLCASSPWPNTEAFFGQGTRLTVV.